Described below is a single T cell receptor (beta chain) sequence and its context. Its antigen remains unknown. The authors extracted RNA and reverse transcribed it into cDNA as the sequencing template. The method was immunoSEQ multiplex PCR; TCRdb's version includes in-frame clones alone and lacks a portion of them. Of about 200,000 clones in the sample, about three fifths were seen once. The data were obtained in a study of CD8+ T cells in alopecia areata. Broader study findings: Scalp clonality decreased significantly with tofacitinib, and so did expanded CD8+ clones among the top 100. Resident alphabeta T-cell populations of normal skin are likewise subject to sequencing in scalp samples.

This CDR3 has 14 residues. V shed 3 bases and J 0 bases; nucleotides not matched to a gene: 2. Germline CDR1 reads SGHRS; CDR2 reads YFSETQ. The treatment: oral pan-JAK inhibitor, 5-10 mg twice daily. Researchers gathered lesional scalp punch biopsies and peripheral blood from patients with alopecia areata. The chain is built from TRBV5-1 and TRBJ2-7; TRBD1 matches at 8 bases. This sequence originates from a human donor with alopecia areata. Here the sequenced sample was CD4+ T cells sorted from blood, taken at week 4, from a patient treated with tofacitinib. DNA of the CDR3: TGCGCCAGCAGCTCCGGGACAGGCTCCTACGAGCAGTACTTC. This translates into CASSSGTGSYEQYF.